This T cell receptor (beta chain) was captured by sequencing in a study of naive and memory T cell subsets. Findings and caveats of the study: Over 90% of naive TCR sequences appeared only once after error correction, unlike memory subsets.

An equimolar mix of two oligonucleotides served as the beta constant-region primer for TRBC1 and TRBC2. TCRdb ran MiXCR on the UMI-ligation and nested PCR reads and lists one entry per CDR3 protein. The sample lists roughly 20,000 distinct CDR3 sequences, about 10% occurring once. The germline V gene has CDR1 SGHRS and CDR2 YFSETQ. V was pared by 0 bases and J by 5 bases, with 11 bases between. This CDR3 contains 14 residues. Concerning this clonotype: Its antigen remains unknown. A clone one base away is much larger, so this may be a read error. No conserved phenylalanine or tryptophan ends this CDR3, so it is likely a read error.

This clonotype was sampled from a human donor in good health. The gene calls are TRBV5-1 and TRBJ2-5; D not certain. The sequencing sample was made of central memory CD8+ T cells from blood. In DNA, the CDR3 is TGCGCCAGCAGCTTGGAAGCAAGCTGGGAGACCCAGTACTAC. Amino acids: CASSLEASWETQYY.